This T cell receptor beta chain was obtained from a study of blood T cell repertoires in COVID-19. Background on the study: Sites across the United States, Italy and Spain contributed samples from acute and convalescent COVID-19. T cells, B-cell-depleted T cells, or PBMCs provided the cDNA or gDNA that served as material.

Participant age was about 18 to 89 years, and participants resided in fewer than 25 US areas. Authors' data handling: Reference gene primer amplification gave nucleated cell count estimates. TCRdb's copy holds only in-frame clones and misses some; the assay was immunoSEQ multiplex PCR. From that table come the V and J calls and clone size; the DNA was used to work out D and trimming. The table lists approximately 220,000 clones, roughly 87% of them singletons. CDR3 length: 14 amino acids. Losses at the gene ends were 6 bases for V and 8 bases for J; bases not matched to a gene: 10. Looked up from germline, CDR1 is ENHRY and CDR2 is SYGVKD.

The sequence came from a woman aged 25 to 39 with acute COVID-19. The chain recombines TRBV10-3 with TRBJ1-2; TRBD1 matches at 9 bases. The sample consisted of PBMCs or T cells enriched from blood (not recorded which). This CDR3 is CAISRDRAEEGYTF. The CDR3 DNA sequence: TGTGCCATCAGCCGGGACAGGGCTGAGGAGGGCTACACCTTC.